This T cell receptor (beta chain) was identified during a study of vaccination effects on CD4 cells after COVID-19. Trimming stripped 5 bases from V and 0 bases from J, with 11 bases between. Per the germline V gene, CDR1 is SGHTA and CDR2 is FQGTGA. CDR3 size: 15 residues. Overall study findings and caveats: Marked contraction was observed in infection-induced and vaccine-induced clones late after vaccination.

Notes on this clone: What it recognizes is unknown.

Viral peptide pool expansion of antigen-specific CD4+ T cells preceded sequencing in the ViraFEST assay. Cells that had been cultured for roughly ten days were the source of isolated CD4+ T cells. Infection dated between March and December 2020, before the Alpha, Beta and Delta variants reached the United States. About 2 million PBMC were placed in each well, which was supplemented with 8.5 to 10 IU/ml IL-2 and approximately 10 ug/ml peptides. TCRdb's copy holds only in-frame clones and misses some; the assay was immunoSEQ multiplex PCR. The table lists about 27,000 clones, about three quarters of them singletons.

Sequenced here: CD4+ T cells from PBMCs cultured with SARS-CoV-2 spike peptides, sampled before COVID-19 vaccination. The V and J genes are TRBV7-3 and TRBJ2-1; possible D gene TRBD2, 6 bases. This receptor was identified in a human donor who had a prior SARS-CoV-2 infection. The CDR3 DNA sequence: TGTGCCAGCAGCCCGGACTACAGCTCCTACAATGAGCAGTTCTTC. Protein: CASSPDYSSYNEQFF.